A single TCR beta chain is shown here with its context. The source of the sample is a study of control samples from healthy donors and cancer patients. V gave up 8 bases and J gave up 5 bases; unmatched junction bases: 5. The CDR3 runs 13 residues. Using immunoSEQ multiplex PCR, the repertoire was profiled, and TCRdb retains in-frame clones only, with some absent. The sample has hundreds of thousands of clones, approximately 90% seen once; the top ten hold around 6.5%. This clonotype originated in a man aged 35-49 years with head and neck cancer. Sequenced: PBMCs. The chain has TRBV12-3 or TRBV12-4 and TRBJ2-2; 7 bases map to TRBD2. In DNA form, the CDR3 reads TGTGCCAGCCGTATCGGGGGGACCGGGGAGCTGTTTTTT. As protein: CASRIGGTGELFF.